Listed below are T cell receptor beta chains from one sample, sequenced in a study of beta chain features in type 1 diabetes. The protocol was immunoSEQ multiplex PCR, while the TCRdb copy is restricted to in-frame clones and leaves out a portion. Of some 150,000 clones listed, roughly 10% are singletons. Input material: central memory CD4+ T cells from blood. These receptors all stem from a woman in her thirties or forties in good health. CDR3s include the opening cysteine and the closing phenylalanine or tryptophan. A D gene is named only where the DNA matches it firmly. The listing skips clone size in some rows; elsewhere it reads once, few, many or a size class.

size,D,J,V,CDR3,DNA
.,TRBD1,TRBJ1-1,TRBV6-6,CASSYDRDRATEAFF,TGTGCCAGCAGTTACGACCGGGACAGGGCTACTGAAGCTTTCTTT
.,.,TRBJ2-5,TRBV28,CASSSGRWATQYF,TGTGCCAGCAGTTCAGGGAGGTGGGCGACCCAGTACTTC
few,.,TRBJ1-6,TRBV27,CASSRSVTSSYNSPLHF,TGTGCCAGCAGTCGATCCGTAACTAGCTCCTATAATTCACCCCTCCACTTT
few,TRBD1,TRBJ2-3,TRBV2,CASGDSNTDTQYF,TGTGCCAGCGGGGACAGCAACACAGATACGCAGTATTTT
.,.,TRBJ2-1,TRBV14,CASSQDLGVRHEQFF,TGTGCCAGCAGCCAAGATCTCGGGGTCAGGCATGAGCAGTTCTTC
few,.,TRBJ1-5,TRBV19,CASSRERTAPTGNQPQHF,TGTGCCAGTAGTAGGGAGAGGACAGCCCCCACCGGCAATCAGCCCCAGCATTTT
few,.,TRBJ1-2,TRBV29-1,CSVIQGDYGYTF,TGCAGCGTTATACAGGGCGACTATGGCTACACCTTC
.,.,TRBJ1-2,TRBV5-1,CASSLGTHNYGYTF,TGCGCCAGCAGCTTGGGGACACATAACTATGGCTACACCTTC
.,.,TRBJ2-2,TRBV2,CASSRGDTGELFF,TGTGCCAGCAGCCGCGGGGACACCGGGGAGCTGTTTTTT
few,TRBD1,TRBJ2-5,TRBV5-4,CASSVGQGAMQTQYF,TGTGCCAGCAGCGTAGGACAGGGGGCGATGCAGACCCAGTACTTC
.,TRBD1,TRBJ2-2,TRBV28,CASSFPGQDTGELFF,TGTGCCAGCAGTTTCCCGGGACAGGACACCGGGGAGCTGTTTTTT
few,.,TRBJ2-2,TRBV7-9,CASSFNSNTGELFF,TGTGCCAGCAGCTTCAACAGTAACACCGGGGAGCTGTTTTTT
.,TRBD1,TRBJ2-3,TRBV7-9,CASSSDRGWSDTQYF,TGTGCCAGCAGCTCAGACAGGGGTTGGTCAGATACGCAGTATTTT
few,TRBD2,TRBJ2-5,TRBV10-3,CAISGLAGQETQYF,TGTGCCATCAGTGGACTAGCGGGGCAAGAGACCCAGTACTTC
few,.,TRBJ1-2,TRBV5-8,CASSLDKFYGYTF,TGTGCCAGCAGCTTGGACAAGTTCTATGGCTACACCTTC
.,.,TRBJ2-1,TRBV7-7,CASSLAGGDNEQFF,TGTGCTAGCAGCTTAGCAGGGGGGGACAATGAGCAGTTCTTC
.,TRBD2,TRBJ2-1,TRBV10-3,CAISEELAVKEQFF,TGTGCCATCAGCGAAGAACTAGCGGTAAAAGAGCAGTTCTTC
.,.,TRBJ2-1,TRBV11-1,CASSFQGRGQFF,TGTGCCAGCAGCTTCCAAGGCAGGGGGCAGTTCTTC
few,.,TRBJ2-7,TRBV27,CASSLSGRGSYEQYF,TGTGCCAGCAGTTTATCAGGCCGGGGATCCTACGAGCAGTACTTC
few,TRBD1,TRBJ2-7,TRBV29-1,CSVERTGSGEQYF,TGCAGCGTTGAACGGACAGGGTCGGGGGAGCAGTACTTC
few,.,TRBJ1-4,TRBV18,CASSPSVGEELFF,TGTGCCAGCTCACCATCGGTGGGGGAGGAACTGTTTTTT
.,.,TRBJ1-2,TRBV6-5,CASSSGGGYGYTF,TGTGCCAGCAGCTCAGGCGGAGGGTATGGCTACACCTTC
few,TRBD2,TRBJ2-1,TRBV2,CASILAGAHNEQFF,TGTGCCAGTATCCTAGCGGGGGCCCACAATGAGCAGTTCTTC
few,.,TRBJ2-6,TRBV5-1,CASSLRSGANVLTF,TGCGCCAGCAGCTTGCGCTCTGGGGCCAACGTCCTGACTTTC
.,TRBD1,TRBJ1-4,TRBV7-8,CASSLIGTGGGKLFF,TGTGCCAGCAGCTTAATTGGGACAGGGGGCGGAAAACTGTTTTTT
.,.,TRBJ2-2,TRBV2,CASSRQGRNTGELFF,TGTGCCAGCAGCAGGCAGGGGCGGAACACCGGGGAGCTGTTTTTT
few,.,TRBJ2-6,TRBV7-8,CASSLVRSGANVLTF,TGTGCCAGCAGCCTAGTGAGGTCTGGGGCCAACGTCCTGACTTTC
few,.,TRBJ2-2,TRBV7-6,CASSVTGTPNTGELFF,TGTGCCAGCAGCGTTACCGGGACACCGAACACCGGGGAGCTGTTTTTT
few,.,TRBJ1-5,TRBV25-1,CASRSPEGVNNQPQHF,TGTGCCAGCCGCAGCCCAGAGGGGGTAAACAATCAGCCCCAGCATTTT
few,.,TRBJ1-5,TRBV15,CATSLTRTDFSNQPQHF,TGTGCCACCAGCCTAACGCGAACAGATTTTAGCAATCAGCCCCAGCATTTT
.,.,TRBJ2-7,TRBV18,CASSPPESYEQYF,TGTGCCAGCTCACCTCCCGAGTCCTACGAGCAGTACTTC
.,.,TRBJ2-6,TRBV19,CATDGLGANVLTF,TGTGCCACAGACGGGTTGGGGGCCAACGTCCTGACTTTC
.,TRBD2,TRBJ2-3,TRBV7-2,CASRPGGGTDTQYF,TGTGCCAGCAGGCCGGGGGGGGGCACAGATACGCAGTATTTT
.,TRBD2,TRBJ2-5,TRBV7-8,CASSPRGGHETQYF,TGTGCCAGCAGCCCGCGGGGGGGGCACGAGACCCAGTACTTC
.,TRBD2,TRBJ2-5,TRBV5-6,CASSFGLAGQETQYF,TGTGCCAGCAGCTTCGGACTAGCGGGGCAAGAGACCCAGTACTTC
many,.,TRBJ2-5,TRBV2,CASSARRGAGETQYF,TGTGCCAGCAGTGCCCGGAGAGGGGCGGGGGAGACCCAGTACTTC
few,.,TRBJ2-7,TRBV19,CASSREQTYEQYF,TGTGCCAGTAGCAGGGAACAAACCTACGAGCAGTACTTC
few,.,TRBJ2-7,TRBV6-1,CASRATDTAYEQYF,TGTGCCAGCAGAGCGACGGACACAGCCTACGAGCAGTACTTC
many,.,TRBJ1-3,TRBV7-7,CASSRDTASGNTIYF,TGTGCTAGCAGCCGCGACACGGCCTCTGGAAACACCATATATTTT
many,.,TRBJ2-5,TRBV7-9,CASSRDWLGETQYF,TGTGCCAGCAGCCGGGATTGGCTCGGGGAGACCCAGTACTTC
.,.,TRBJ1-5,TRBV7-2,CASSSTGSRQPQHF,TGTGCCAGCAGCTCAACAGGTTCCCGTCAGCCCCAGCATTTT
few,TRBD2,TRBJ2-1,TRBV7-9,CASSLDSAGGYNEQFF,TGTGCCAGCAGCTTAGACTCAGCGGGGGGCTACAATGAGCAGTTCTTC
few,TRBD2,TRBJ2-5,TRBV6-1,CASSASGGGHETQYF,TGTGCCAGCAGTGCCTCGGGGGGGGGCCACGAGACCCAGTACTTC
.,TRBD2,TRBJ2-5,TRBV2,CASSGDSGVETQYF,TGTGCCAGCAGTGGCGATAGCGGGGTGGAGACCCAGTACTTC
.,.,TRBJ1-1,TRBV29-1,CSVVSESQMNTEAFF,TGCAGCGTTGTTTCAGAATCGCAAATGAACACTGAAGCTTTCTTT
.,.,TRBJ2-5,TRBV6-5,CASSAGTAGETQYF,TGTGCCAGCAGTGCTGGGACTGCCGGGGAGACCCAGTACTTC
few,TRBD1,TRBJ2-7,TRBV2,CASKFAGTGAYEQYF,TGTGCCAGCAAATTTGCCGGGACAGGGGCCTACGAGCAGTACTTC